This entry lists 11 T cell receptor beta chains sequenced from one sample in a study of response to subunit inactivated influenza vaccine. One entry per CDR3 protein, called by TCRdb with MiXCR from the RT-PCR reads. In the table there are some 500,000 distinct CDR3 sequences, approximately 24% of which are singletons. The starting material was CD4+ T cells sorted from PBMCs, obtained 4 to 6 days after vaccination. These receptors came from a man aged 50-59 years who received an inactivated influenza vaccine.

The table lists this clonotype with a few counts. V gene TRBV15 combines with J gene TRBJ1-1, with a possible D match to TRBD1 (5 bases). The CDR3 spans 15 residues. Germline V gives CDR1 LNHNV, CDR2 YYDKDF (reference sequence). The V end lost 0 bases, the J end lost 6 bases, and 14 bases lay between the germline ends. The CDR3 is CATSRDLLAGPEAFF. In nucleotides, the CDR3 is TGTGCCACCAGCAGAGATCTTCTCGCGGGACCTGAAGCTTTCTTT.

The J gene is TRBJ1-2, the V gene TRBV7-2; D possibly corresponds to TRBD1 (6 bases). Germline V gene lookup returns CDR1 SGHTA and CDR2 FQGNSA. The ends were cut back, 5 bases at V and 4 bases at J, with 17 bases in the middle. There are 15 residues in the CDR3. The CDR3 protein is CASSRGEQGIYGYTF. CDR3 coding DNA: TGTGCCAGCAGCCGAGGAGAACAGGGAATCTATGGCTACACCTTC.

At least ten counts were recorded for this clonotype. The V and J genes are TRBV12-3 or TRBV12-4 and TRBJ2-1; possibly TRBD2 for D (5 bases). Between the trimmed V and J ends, which lost 6 bases and 2 bases, there was a span of 8 bases. The CDR3 loop spans 13 amino acids. CDR3 coding DNA: TGTGCCAGCAGGACCGGGACCTACAATGAGCAGTTCTTC. Its translation: CASRTGTYNEQFF.

This clonotype was seen a single time. This chain uses TRBV7-2 with TRBJ2-7; 8 bases are shared with TRBD1. The germline gives CDR1 SGHTA, CDR2 FQGNSA. The CDR3 is 14 amino acids. J gave up 6 bases and V 5 bases, and 9 bases lay outside the gene matches. Here the CDR3 DNA reads TGTGCCAGCAGCCCCCGCAGGGGGCCAGCCGAGCAGTACTTC. This gives the protein CASSPRRGPAEQYF.

This clonotype was detected only a few times. The J gene is TRBJ2-5, the V gene TRBV24-1; TRBD2 matches 9 bases. Germline CDR1 is KGHDR and CDR2 is SFDVKD. Unmatched junction bases numbered 6, after V lost 5 bases and J lost 3 bases. The CDR3 covers 15 residues. DNA of the CDR3: TGTGCCACCAGTGGCTTTAGCGGGAGTAAAGAGACCCAGTACTTC. This sequence encodes CATSGFSGSKETQYF.

The chain links TRBV12-3 or TRBV12-4 to TRBJ2-1, with 9 bases fitting TRBD1. CDR3 length: 15 amino acids. J was trimmed by 7 bases and V by 5 bases; bases with no gene match: 9. The CDR3 DNA sequence: TGTGCCAGCAGTCTTACAGGGGGCGCGGGGAATGAGCAGTTCTTC. This codes for CASSLTGGAGNEQFF.

This clonotype was found a few times. The genes are TRBV19 and TRBJ1-1, with D possibly matching TRBD1 (6 bases). The CDR3 runs to 15 residues. CDR1 LNHDA and CDR2 SQIVND come from the germline V gene (reference sequence). V was trimmed by 5 bases and J by 5 bases, leaving 18 bases between them. CDR3 bases: TGTGCCAGTAGTGCCCAGTCGACTAGGGGGACTGAAGCTTTCTTT. Translating it yields CASSAQSTRGTEAFF.

This clonotype was observed a few times. The chain joins TRBV4-3 to TRBJ1-1; 10 bases fit TRBD1. V was pared by 4 bases and J by 1 base, with 12 bases of the junction left unmatched. CDR3 length: 18 residues. Germline values: CDR1 LGHNA, CDR2 YSLEER. CDR3 coding DNA: TGCGCCAGCAGCCCAGATTACAGGACAGGGGGTGAGAACACTGAAGCTTTCTTT. It yields the protein CASSPDYRTGGENTEAFF.

This clonotype has more than one count but fewer than ten. This rearrangement joins TRBV11-2 to TRBJ2-2, with unresolved D. CDR1 is SGHAT and CDR2 is FQNNGV in the germline V gene. The CDR3 is 15 residues long. V was clipped by 1 base and J by 2 bases, with 8 bases between them. CDR3 amino acids: CASSLVRLNTGELFF. In DNA, the CDR3 is TGTGCCAGCAGCTTAGTGAGACTCAACACCGGGGAGCTGTTTTTT.

V and J are TRBV10-3 and TRBJ2-2; the D is unclear. Germline CDR1 and CDR2: ENHRY and SYGVKD. This CDR3 has 17 residues. The V end was cut by 0 bases, the J end by 4 bases, with 15 bases between. CDR3 DNA sequence: TGTGCCATCAGTGAGTCTCAGAACAGCCATAGCACCGGGGAGCTGTTTTTT. This gives the protein CAISESQNSHSTGELFF.

The chain links TRBV7-9 to TRBJ2-1, with 8 bases aligning to TRBD2. Germline-derived CDR1 and CDR2 are SEHNR and FQNEAQ (reference sequence). The CDR3 spans 15 residues. V was pared by 6 bases and J by 6 bases, with 10 bases of the junction left unmatched. The CDR3 bases are TGTGCCAGCAGTCTAGAGGGACTAGGGGGCAATGAGCAGTTCTTC. The encoded protein is CASSLEGLGGNEQFF.